Below, 23 T cell receptor beta chains from the same sample are listed, as sequenced in a study of blood T cell repertoires in COVID-19. Clones were read by immunoSEQ multiplex PCR, and TCRdb kept only the in-frame ones, dropping some. The table shows about 440,000 clones, with around 89% occurring only once. The sequencing input was peripheral blood. These receptors came from a woman aged 25 to 39 with acute or convalescent COVID-19.

The CDR3 DNA follows: TGTGCCAGCAGTGTTGCGGGGACCGGGGAGCTGTTTTTT. This encodes CASSVAGTGELFF. The chain employs TRBV2 and TRBJ2-2, with a tentative D call TRBD2 (6 bases). This CDR3 contains 13 residues. Germline values: CDR1 SNHLY, CDR2 FYNNEI. V lost 4 bases and J lost 5, with 8 bases in between.

V is TRBV10-3 and J is TRBJ1-1; TRBD1 matches at 9 bases. This CDR3 is 15 amino acids long. CDR1 and CDR2 (germline): ENHRY, SYGVKD. V was pared by 10 bases and J by 5 bases, with 14 bases of the junction left unmatched. As DNA, the CDR3 is TGTGCCACCTTTCAAACAGGGACAGGGACGACTGAAGCTTTCTTT. It encodes CATFQTGTGTTEAFF.

This sequence joins TRBV18 and TRBJ2-5; the D is unclear. Trimming took 3 bases from V and 0 from J, leaving 11 bases between them. The germline V gene has CDR1 KGHSH and CDR2 LQKENI. This CDR3 has 15 amino acids. The CDR3 protein is CASSPLRANQETQYF. The CDR3 DNA reads as TGTGCCAGCTCACCTCTTAGAGCTAACCAAGAGACCCAGTACTTC.

Written as DNA, the CDR3 is TGTGCCAGCAGCTTAGTGCGGCAGGGGGGCGAAAAACTGTTTTTT. Its protein product is CASSLVRQGGEKLFF. V and J are TRBV7-9 and TRBJ1-4, with TRBD1 identical over 7 bases. CDR1 and CDR2 (germline): SEHNR, FQNEAQ (reference sequence). CDR3 length: 15 amino acids. V gave up 1 base and J gave up 8 bases; unmatched junction bases: 7. Supplemented by reference TRBV7-9 and TRBJ1-4, the full variable domain reads DTGVSQNPRHKITKRGQNVTFRCDPISEHNRLYWYRQTLGQGPEFLTYFQNEAQLEKSRLLSDRFSAERPKGSFSTLEIQRTEQGDSAMYLCASSLVRQGGEKLFFGSGTQLSVL.

The chain links TRBV20-1 to TRBJ2-4, with 8 bases aligning to TRBD1. Losses at the gene ends were 3 bases for V and 3 bases for J; bases not matched to a gene: 7. This CDR3 has 15 residues. Germline V lookup: CDR1 DFQATT, CDR2 SNEGSKA (reference sequence). CDR3 amino acids: CSASWGQEGKNIQYF. DNA of the CDR3: TGCAGTGCTAGTTGGGGACAGGAGGGCAAAAACATTCAGTACTTC.

The J gene is TRBJ2-5, the V gene TRBV6-5; D ambiguous. The CDR3 has 13 residues. CDR1 is MNHEY, CDR2 SVGAGI, per germline. The V and J ends lost 3 bases and 4 bases respectively, with 9 bases between them. The CDR3 sequence: CASSYGAGETQYF. The CDR3 DNA follows: TGTGCCAGCAGTTATGGAGCCGGAGAGACCCAGTACTTC.

V and J are TRBV5-4 and TRBJ1-2; 7 nucleotides line up with TRBD1. Trimming removed 4 bases from V and 6 bases from J; junction bases left unmatched: 9. The CDR3 sequence is 14 residues long. Germline V gives CDR1 SGHNT, CDR2 YYREEE (reference sequence). CDR3 nucleotide sequence: TGTGCCAGCAGCCGATACGACAGGGTAGATGGCTACACCTTC. It is translated as CASSRYDRVDGYTF. The complete variable domain, with remaining parts taken from reference TRBV5-4 and TRBJ1-2, reads ETGVTQSPTHLIKTRGQQVTLRCSSQSGHNTVSWYQQALGQGPQFIFQYYREEENGRGNFPPRFSGLQFPNYSSELNVNALELDDSALYLCASSRYDRVDGYTFGSGTRLTVV.

This rearrangement joins TRBV5-4 to TRBJ1-2, with D perhaps matching TRBD1 (6 bases). Trimming stripped 0 bases from V and 4 bases from J, with 13 bases between. CDR1 and CDR2 (germline): SGHNT, YYREEE (reference sequence). This CDR3 region has 15 residues. The CDR3 reads CASSLAAGDLYGYTF. The DNA of the CDR3 is TGTGCCAGCAGCTTGGCGGCAGGGGACCTCTATGGCTACACCTTC.

The chain carries TRBV2 and TRBJ1-1, with a tentative D call TRBD1 (6 bases). This CDR3 has 14 amino acids. Germline loops: CDR1 SNHLY, CDR2 FYNNEI. V was clipped by 9 bases and J by 5 bases, with 19 bases between them. The CDR3 DNA is TGTGCCAGTCCCGCGGGGGGAAGGGGGACTGAAGCTTTCTTT. As protein: CASPAGGRGTEAFF.

The chain links TRBV7-9 to TRBJ2-2; D is unresolved. The CDR3 sequence is 14 residues long. V was clipped by 5 bases and J by 6 bases, with 13 bases between them. CDR1 SEHNR and CDR2 FQNEAQ come from the germline V gene (reference sequence). The CDR3 region has the DNA TGTGCCAGCAGCCGAGAGCCCTTTCCCGGGGAGCTGTTTTTT. This codes for CASSREPFPGELFF.

The chain joins TRBV6-5 to TRBJ1-5; possible D gene TRBD1, 5 bases. CDR1 is MNHEY and CDR2 is SVGAGI in the germline V gene. The CDR3 consists of 13 residues. The germline V and J ends were trimmed by 5 bases and 4 bases, with 9 bases remaining between them. CDR3 nucleotides: TGTGCCAGCAGTCGGCCAGGGAATCAGCCCCAGCATTTT. Protein product: CASSRPGNQPQHF.

With respect to this clone: A read error may account for a junction end that differs from germline. The genes are TRBV7-9 and TRBJ1-6; D call uncertain. Per germline, CDR1 SEHNR and CDR2 FQNEAQ (reference sequence). The CDR3 is 16 amino acids. CDR3 in DNA: TGTGCCAGCAGCGTAGCCGAGGAGGCTCCTAATTCACCCCTCCACTTT. It is translated as CASSVAEEAPNSPLHF. Full variable domain (rest looked up from reference TRBV7-9 and TRBJ1-6): DTGVSQNPRHKITKRGQNVTFRCDPISEHNRLYWYRQTLGQGPEFLTYFQNEAQLEKSRLLSDRFSAERPKGSFSTLEIQRTEQGDSAMYLCASSVAEEAPNSPLHFGNGTRLTVT.

The V call is TRBV7-2, the J call TRBJ1-2; 9 bases align to TRBD1. Germline CDR1 SGHTA, CDR2 FQGNSA. The CDR3 covers 15 residues. V gave up 5 bases and J gave up 4 bases; unmatched junction bases: 8. CDR3 residues: CASSPGTGQIYGYTF. The CDR3 DNA follows: TGTGCCAGCAGCCCCGGGACAGGGCAGATCTATGGCTACACCTTC.

The chain is built from TRBV19 and TRBJ2-7, with D maybe TRBD1 (5 bases). The CDR3 is 14 residues long. The V gene's germline CDR1 is LNHDA and CDR2 SQIVND (reference sequence). V was pared by 4 bases and J by 0 bases, with 10 bases between. The CDR3 DNA reads TGTGCCAGTAGTAGGGCAGGGCACTCCTACGAGCAGTACTTC. Translation gives CASSRAGHSYEQYF. Full variable domain (rest looked up from reference TRBV19 and TRBJ2-7): DGGITQSPKYLFRKEGQNVTLSCEQNLNHDAMYWYRQDPGQGLRLIYYSQIVNDFQKGDIAEGYSVSREKKESFPLTVTSAQKNPTAFYLCASSRAGHSYEQYFGPGTRLTVT.

This clone was seen just once. The chain carries TRBV30 and TRBJ1-4, with TRBD1 as a possible D gene (5 bases). The length of the CDR3 is 14 residues. Germline V lookup: CDR1 GTSNPN, CDR2 SVGIG (reference sequence). Trimming removed 5 bases at V and 7 bases at J, with 17 bases between. CDR3: CAWERSGFGEKLFF. The CDR3 nucleotides read TGTGCCTGGGAGAGATCAGGGTTCGGTGAAAAACTGTTTTTT.

The CDR3 DNA sequence: TGTGCCAGCAGCCAAGACAGGGAGAGGGGGACCCAGTACTTC. Translating gives CASSQDRERGTQYF. The chain combines TRBV7-9 with TRBJ2-5; TRBD1 agrees at 7 bases. Trimming at V came to 5 bases and at J to 7 bases, leaving 10 bases not matched to a gene. Germline CDR1 and CDR2: SEHNR and FQNEAQ (reference sequence). This CDR3 region has 14 residues.

This clone was recorded only once. The V and J genes are TRBV6-1 and TRBJ1-6; D unresolved. The germline CDR1 and CDR2 sequences are MNHNS and SASEGT. This CDR3 spans 16 amino acids. V was clipped by 4 bases and J by 1 base, with 11 bases between them. The DNA of the CDR3 is TGTGCCAGCAGTGGGCTTCGCGGGTCCTATAATTCACCCCTCCACTTT. Translation: CASSGLRGSYNSPLHF.

In this sample, this clone turned up once. V usage is TRBV6-5 and J usage is TRBJ2-2, with 12 positions matching TRBD2. The J segment lost 7 bases and the V segment lost 4 bases, leaving 7 bases of the junction unmatched. The V gene's germline CDR1 is MNHEY and CDR2 SVGAGI. The CDR3 covers 16 residues. The CDR3 region is CASSSRTSGAIGELFF. As DNA, the CDR3 is TGTGCCAGCAGTTCGCGGACTAGCGGGGCTATCGGGGAGCTGTTTTTT.

The V and J genes are TRBV30 and TRBJ2-7, with 7 bases that match TRBD1. In germline, CDR1 is GTSNPN, CDR2 SVGIG (reference sequence). Losses at the gene ends were 2 bases for V and 4 bases for J; bases not matched to a gene: 5. There are 13 residues in the CDR3. CDR3 sequence: CAWSIGGRYEQYF. The CDR3 coding sequence is TGTGCCTGGAGTATAGGGGGCAGGTACGAGCAGTACTTC. The complete variable domain, with remaining parts taken from reference TRBV30 and TRBJ2-7, reads SQTIHQWPATLVQPVGSPLSLECTVEGTSNPNLYWYRQAAGRGLQLLFYSVGIGQISSEVPQNLSASRPQDRQFILSSKKLLLSDSGFYLCAWSIGGRYEQYFGPGTRLTVT.

The rearrangement uses TRBV7-9 and TRBJ2-3; 11 positions match TRBD1. The V segment lost 6 bases and the J segment 3 bases; nucleotides outside the gene matches: 5. The CDR3 runs 15 residues. The V gene's germline CDR1 is SEHNR and CDR2 FQNEAQ (reference sequence). The chain's CDR3 is CASRWTGGSTDTQYF. DNA of the CDR3: TGTGCCAGCAGATGGACAGGGGGCTCAACAGATACGCAGTATTTT.

This clone has only a few counts. V is TRBV29-1 and J is TRBJ1-1; the match to TRBD1 covers 9 bases. The CDR3 spans 12 residues. From germline, CDR1 is SQVTM and CDR2 ANQGSEA. J gave up 3 bases and V 6 bases, and 2 bases lay outside the gene matches. CDR3 protein: CSVTGGYTEAFF. In nucleotides, the CDR3 is TGCAGCGTAACAGGGGGCTACACTGAAGCTTTCTTT.

As to this clone: Since a much larger clone is just one base distant, this may be a read error. This sequence joins TRBV19 and TRBJ1-1, with 9 bases fitting TRBD1. Germline CDR1 is LNHDA and CDR2 is SQIVND (reference sequence). Trimming at V came to 7 bases and at J to 5 bases, leaving 11 bases not matched to a gene. The CDR3 runs 15 residues. CDR3 amino acids: CASNDGTGGRTEAFF. As DNA, the CDR3 is TGTGCCAGTAACGATGGAACAGGGGGCAGGACTGAAGCTTTCTTT.

This rearrangement joins TRBV5-4 to TRBJ2-6; D might be TRBD1 (5 bases). CDR3 length equals 18 residues. Germline V CDR1 and CDR2: SGHNT, YYREEE (reference sequence). Trimming removed 5 bases at V and 0 bases at J, with 18 bases between. The CDR3 region has the DNA TGTGCCAGCAGAAAGACAGCCGACAAAAACTCTGGGGCCAACGTCCTGACTTTC. Its translation is CASRKTADKNSGANVLTF. Full variable domain (rest looked up from reference TRBV5-4 and TRBJ2-6): ETGVTQSPTHLIKTRGQQVTLRCSSQSGHNTVSWYQQALGQGPQFIFQYYREEENGRGNFPPRFSGLQFPNYSSELNVNALELDDSALYLCASRKTADKNSGANVLTFGAGSRLTVL.